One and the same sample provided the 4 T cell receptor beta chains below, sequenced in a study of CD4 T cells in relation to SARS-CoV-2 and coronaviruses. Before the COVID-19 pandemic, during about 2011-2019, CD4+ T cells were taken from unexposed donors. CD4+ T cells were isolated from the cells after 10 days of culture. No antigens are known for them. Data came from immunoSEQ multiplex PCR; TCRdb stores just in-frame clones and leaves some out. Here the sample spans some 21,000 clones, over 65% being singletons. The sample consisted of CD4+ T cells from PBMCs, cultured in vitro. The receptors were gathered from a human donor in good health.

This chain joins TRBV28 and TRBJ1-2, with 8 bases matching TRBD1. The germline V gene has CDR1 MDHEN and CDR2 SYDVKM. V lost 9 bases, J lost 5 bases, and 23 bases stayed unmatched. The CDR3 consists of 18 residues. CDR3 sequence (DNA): TGTGCCAGGGACCTCAAACCAGGGGGCGAGTCTATGGGATATGGCTACACCTTC. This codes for CARDLKPGGESMGYGYTF.

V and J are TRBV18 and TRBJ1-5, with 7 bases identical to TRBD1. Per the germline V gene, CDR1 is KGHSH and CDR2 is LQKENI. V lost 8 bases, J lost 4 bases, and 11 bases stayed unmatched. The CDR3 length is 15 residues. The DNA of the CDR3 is TGTGCCAGCCAGTTAACAGGGGAGGGTAATCAGCCCCAGCATTTT. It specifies CASQLTGEGNQPQHF.

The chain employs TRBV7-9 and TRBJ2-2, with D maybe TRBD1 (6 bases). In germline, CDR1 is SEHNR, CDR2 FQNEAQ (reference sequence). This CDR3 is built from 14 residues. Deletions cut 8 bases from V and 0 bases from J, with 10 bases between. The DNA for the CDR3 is TGTGCCAGCTTACAGGGCGCGAACACCGGGGAGCTGTTTTTT. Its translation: CASLQGANTGELFF.

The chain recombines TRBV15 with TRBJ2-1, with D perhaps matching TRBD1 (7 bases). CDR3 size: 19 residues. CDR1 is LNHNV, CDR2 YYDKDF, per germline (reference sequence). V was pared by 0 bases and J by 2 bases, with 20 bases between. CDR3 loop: CATSRDLRQGGMAYNEQFF. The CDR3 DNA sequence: TGTGCCACCAGCAGAGATTTAAGGCAGGGGGGTATGGCCTACAATGAGCAGTTCTTC.